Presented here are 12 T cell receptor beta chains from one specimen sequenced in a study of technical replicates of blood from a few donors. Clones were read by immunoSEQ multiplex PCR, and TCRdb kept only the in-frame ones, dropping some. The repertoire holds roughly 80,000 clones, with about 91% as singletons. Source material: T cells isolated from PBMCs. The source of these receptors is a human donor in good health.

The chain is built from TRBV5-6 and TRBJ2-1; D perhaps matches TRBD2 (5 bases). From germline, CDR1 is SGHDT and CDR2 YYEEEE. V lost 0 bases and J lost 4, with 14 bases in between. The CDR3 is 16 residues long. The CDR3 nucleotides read TGTGCCAGCAGCTTGGTCGAAGTAGCGCCATACAATGAGCAGTTCTTC. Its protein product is CASSLVEVAPYNEQFF.

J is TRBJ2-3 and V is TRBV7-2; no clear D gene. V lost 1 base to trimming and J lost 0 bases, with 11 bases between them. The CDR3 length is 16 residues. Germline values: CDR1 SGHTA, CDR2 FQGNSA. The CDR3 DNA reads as TGTGCCAGCAGCTTAGGAGTAGCCCCTAGCACAGATACGCAGTATTTT. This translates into CASSLGVAPSTDTQYF.

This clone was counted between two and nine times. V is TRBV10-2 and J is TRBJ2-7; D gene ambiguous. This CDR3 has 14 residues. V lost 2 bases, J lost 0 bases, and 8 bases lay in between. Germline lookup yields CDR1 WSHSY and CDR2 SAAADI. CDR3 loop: CASSEGWSSYEQYF. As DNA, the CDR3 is TGCGCCAGCAGTGAGGGGTGGAGCTCCTACGAGCAGTACTTC.

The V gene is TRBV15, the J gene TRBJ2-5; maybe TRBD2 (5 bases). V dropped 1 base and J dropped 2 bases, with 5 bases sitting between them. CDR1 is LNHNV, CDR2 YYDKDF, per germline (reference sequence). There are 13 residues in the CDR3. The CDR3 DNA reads TGTGCCACCAGCAGAGGGGAGCAAGAGACCCAGTACTTC. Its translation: CATSRGEQETQYF.

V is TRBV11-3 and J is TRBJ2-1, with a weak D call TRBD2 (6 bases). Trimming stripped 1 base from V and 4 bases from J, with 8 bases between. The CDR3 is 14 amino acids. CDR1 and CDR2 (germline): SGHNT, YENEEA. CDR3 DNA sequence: TGTGCCAGCAGCTTAGCTGCGGGGTACAATGAGCAGTTCTTC. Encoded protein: CASSLAAGYNEQFF. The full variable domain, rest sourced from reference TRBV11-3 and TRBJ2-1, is EAGVVQSPRYKIIEKKQPVAFWCNPISGHNTLYWYLQNLGQGPELLIRYENEEAVDDSQLPKDRFSAERLKGVDSTLKIQPAELGDSAVYLCASSLAAGYNEQFFGPGTRLTVL.

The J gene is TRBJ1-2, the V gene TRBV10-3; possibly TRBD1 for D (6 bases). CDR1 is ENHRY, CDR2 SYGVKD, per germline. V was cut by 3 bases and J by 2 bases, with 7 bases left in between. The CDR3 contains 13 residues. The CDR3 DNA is TGTGCCATCAGTGATACAGGGAACTATGGCTACACCTTC. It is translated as CAISDTGNYGYTF.

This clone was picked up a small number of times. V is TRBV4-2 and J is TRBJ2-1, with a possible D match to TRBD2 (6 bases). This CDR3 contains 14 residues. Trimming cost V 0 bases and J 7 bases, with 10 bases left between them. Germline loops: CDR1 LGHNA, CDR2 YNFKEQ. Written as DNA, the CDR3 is TGTGCCAGCAGCCAAGACGGGGACTTGAATGAGCAGTTCTTC. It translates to CASSQDGDLNEQFF.

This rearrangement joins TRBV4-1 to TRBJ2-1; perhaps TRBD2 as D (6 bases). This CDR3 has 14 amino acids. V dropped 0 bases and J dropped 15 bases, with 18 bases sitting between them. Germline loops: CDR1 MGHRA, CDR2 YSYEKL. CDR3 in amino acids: CASSQEVLGRERFF. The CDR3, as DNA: TGCGCCAGCAGCCAAGAAGTATTGGGGCGGGAAAGGTTCTTC.

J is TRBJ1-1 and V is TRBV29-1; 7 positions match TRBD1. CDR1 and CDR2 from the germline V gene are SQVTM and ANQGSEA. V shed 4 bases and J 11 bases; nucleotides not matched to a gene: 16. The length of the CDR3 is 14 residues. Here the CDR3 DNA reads TGCAGCGTTGTGGTGGAGCAGGGGGGCAGGCGTGCTTTCTTT. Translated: CSVVVEQGGRRAFF.

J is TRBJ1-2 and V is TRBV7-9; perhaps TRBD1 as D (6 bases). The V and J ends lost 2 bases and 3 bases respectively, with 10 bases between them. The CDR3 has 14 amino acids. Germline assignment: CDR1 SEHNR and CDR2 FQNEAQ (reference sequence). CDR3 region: CASSLQGRDYGYTF. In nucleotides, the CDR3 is TGTGCCAGCAGCTTACAGGGGCGCGACTATGGCTACACCTTC.

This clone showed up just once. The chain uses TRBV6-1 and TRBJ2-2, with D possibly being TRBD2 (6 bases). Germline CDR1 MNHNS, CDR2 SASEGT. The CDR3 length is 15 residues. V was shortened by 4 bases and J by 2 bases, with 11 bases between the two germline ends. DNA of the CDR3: TGTGCCAGCAGTGTTGGAGGGAGCAACACCGGGGAGCTGTTTTTT. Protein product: CASSVGGSNTGELFF.

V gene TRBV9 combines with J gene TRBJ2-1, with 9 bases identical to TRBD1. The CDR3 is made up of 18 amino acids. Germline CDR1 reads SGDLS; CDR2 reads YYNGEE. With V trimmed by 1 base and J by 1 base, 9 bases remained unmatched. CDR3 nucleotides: TGTGCCAGCAGCGTACTTCCTATGGGACAGGGTTCCTACAATGAGCAGTTCTTC. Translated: CASSVLPMGQGSYNEQFF.